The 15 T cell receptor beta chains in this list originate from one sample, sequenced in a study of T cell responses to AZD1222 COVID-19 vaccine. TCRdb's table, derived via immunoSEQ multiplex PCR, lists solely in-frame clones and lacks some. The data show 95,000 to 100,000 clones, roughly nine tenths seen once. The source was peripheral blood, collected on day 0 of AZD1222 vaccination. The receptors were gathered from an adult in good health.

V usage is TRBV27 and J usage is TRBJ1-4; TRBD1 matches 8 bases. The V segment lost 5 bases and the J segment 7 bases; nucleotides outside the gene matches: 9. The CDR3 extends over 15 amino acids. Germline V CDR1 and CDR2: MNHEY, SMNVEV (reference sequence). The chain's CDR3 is CASSPYRGNGEKLFF. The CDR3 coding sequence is TGTGCCAGCAGTCCCTACAGGGGGAACGGTGAAAAACTGTTTTTT.

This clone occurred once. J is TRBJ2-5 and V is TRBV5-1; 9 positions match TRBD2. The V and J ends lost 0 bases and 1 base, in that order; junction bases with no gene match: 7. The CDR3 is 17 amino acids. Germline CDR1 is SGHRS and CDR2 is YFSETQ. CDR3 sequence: CASSLALSGGLQETQYF. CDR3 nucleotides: TGCGCCAGCAGCTTGGCCTTGAGCGGGGGGCTCCAAGAGACCCAGTACTTC.

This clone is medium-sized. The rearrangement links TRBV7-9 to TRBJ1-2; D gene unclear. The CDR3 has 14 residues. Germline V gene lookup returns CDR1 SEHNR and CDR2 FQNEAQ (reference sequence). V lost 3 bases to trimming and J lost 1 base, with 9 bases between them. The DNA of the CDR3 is TGTGCCAGCAGCTTCGGCCAGATTAACTATGGCTACACCTTC. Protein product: CASSFGQINYGYTF.

In DNA form, the CDR3 reads TGTGCCACCAGACGTGGTGGGCCAGCCAAAAACATTCAGTACTTC. Translation gives CATRRGGPAKNIQYF. This chain links TRBV19 with TRBJ2-4; D call uncertain. The germline V gene has CDR1 LNHDA and CDR2 SQIVND (reference sequence). This CDR3 spans 15 amino acids. Between the trimmed V and J ends, which lost 10 bases and 0 bases, there was a span of 16 bases. Variable domain in full (rest from reference TRBV19 and TRBJ2-4): DGGITQSPKYLFRKEGQNVTLSCEQNLNHDAMYWYRQDPGQGLRLIYYSQIVNDFQKGDIAEGYSVSREKKESFPLTVTSAQKNPTAFYLCATRRGGPAKNIQYFGAGTRLSVL.

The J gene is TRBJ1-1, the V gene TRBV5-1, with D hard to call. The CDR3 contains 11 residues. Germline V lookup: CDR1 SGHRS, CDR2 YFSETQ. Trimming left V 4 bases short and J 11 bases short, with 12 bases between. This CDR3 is CASSREGGAFF. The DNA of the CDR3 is TGCGCCAGCAGCCGGGAAGGTGGCGCTTTCTTT.

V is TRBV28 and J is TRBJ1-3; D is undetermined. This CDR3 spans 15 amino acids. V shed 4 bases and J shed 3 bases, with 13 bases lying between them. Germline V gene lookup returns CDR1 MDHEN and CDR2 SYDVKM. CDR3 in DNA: TGTGCCAGCAGTTCGCCCGGTAGAGGTGGAAACACCATATATTTT. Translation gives CASSSPGRGGNTIYF. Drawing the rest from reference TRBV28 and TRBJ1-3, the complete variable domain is DVKVTQSSRYLVKRTGEKVFLECVQDMDHENMFWYRQDPGLGLRLIYFSYDVKMKEKGDIPEGYSVSREKKERFSLILESASTNQTSMYLCASSSPGRGGNTIYFGEGSWLTVV.

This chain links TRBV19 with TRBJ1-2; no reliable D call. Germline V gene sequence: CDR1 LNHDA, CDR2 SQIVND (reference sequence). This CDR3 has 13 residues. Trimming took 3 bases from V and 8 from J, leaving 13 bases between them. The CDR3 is CASSIQQARGYTF. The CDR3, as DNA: TGTGCCAGTAGTATTCAACAAGCGAGGGGCTACACCTTC.

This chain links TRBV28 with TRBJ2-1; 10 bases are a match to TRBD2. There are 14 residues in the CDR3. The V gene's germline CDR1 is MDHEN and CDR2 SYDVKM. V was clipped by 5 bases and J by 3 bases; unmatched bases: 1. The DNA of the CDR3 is TGTGCCAGCAGTATAGCGGGGGGCTACAATGAGCAGTTCTTC. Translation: CASSIAGGYNEQFF.

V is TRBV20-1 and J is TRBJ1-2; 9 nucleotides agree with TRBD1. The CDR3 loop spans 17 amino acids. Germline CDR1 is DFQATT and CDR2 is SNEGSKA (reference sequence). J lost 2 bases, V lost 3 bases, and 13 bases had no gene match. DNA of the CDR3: TGCAGTGCTAGTCCCAGACAGGGGGAAGGGAAAAACTATGGCTACACCTTC. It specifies CSASPRQGEGKNYGYTF.

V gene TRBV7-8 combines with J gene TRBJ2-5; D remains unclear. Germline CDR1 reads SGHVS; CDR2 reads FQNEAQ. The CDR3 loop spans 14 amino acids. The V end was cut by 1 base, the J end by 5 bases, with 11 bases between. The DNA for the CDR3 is TGTGCCAGCAGCTTAGTCCCCCCCGGGGAGACCCAGTACTTC. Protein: CASSLVPPGETQYF. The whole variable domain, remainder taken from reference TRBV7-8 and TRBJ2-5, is GAGVSQSPRYKVAKRGQDVALRCDPISGHVSLFWYQQALGQGPEFLTYFQNEAQLDKSGLPSDRFFAERPEGSVSTLKIQRTQQEDSAVYLCASSLVPPGETQYFGPGTRLLVL.

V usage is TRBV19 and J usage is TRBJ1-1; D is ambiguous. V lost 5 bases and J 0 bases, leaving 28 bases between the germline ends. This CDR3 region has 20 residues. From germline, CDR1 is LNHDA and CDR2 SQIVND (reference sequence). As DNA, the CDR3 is TGTGCCAGTAGTCGGATTTTTCTTGGGATTTCTACCGCAATGAACACTGAAGCTTTCTTT. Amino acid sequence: CASSRIFLGISTAMNTEAFF.

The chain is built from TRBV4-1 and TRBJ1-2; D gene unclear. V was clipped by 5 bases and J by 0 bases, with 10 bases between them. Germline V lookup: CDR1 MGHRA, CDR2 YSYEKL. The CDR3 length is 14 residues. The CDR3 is CASSARITNYGYTF. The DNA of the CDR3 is TGCGCCAGCAGCGCCAGGATAACTAACTATGGCTACACCTTC.

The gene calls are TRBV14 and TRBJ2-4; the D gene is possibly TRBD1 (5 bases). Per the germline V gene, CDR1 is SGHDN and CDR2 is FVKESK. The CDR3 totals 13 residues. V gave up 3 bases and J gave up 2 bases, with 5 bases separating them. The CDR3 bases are TGTGCCAGCAGCCAGGACACCAAAAACATTCAGTACTTC. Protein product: CASSQDTKNIQYF.

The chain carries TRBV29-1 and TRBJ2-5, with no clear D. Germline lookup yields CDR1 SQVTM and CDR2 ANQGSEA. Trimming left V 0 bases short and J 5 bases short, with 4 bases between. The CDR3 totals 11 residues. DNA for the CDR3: TGCAGCGTTGAAGATCTTGAGACCCAGTACTTC. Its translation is CSVEDLETQYF.

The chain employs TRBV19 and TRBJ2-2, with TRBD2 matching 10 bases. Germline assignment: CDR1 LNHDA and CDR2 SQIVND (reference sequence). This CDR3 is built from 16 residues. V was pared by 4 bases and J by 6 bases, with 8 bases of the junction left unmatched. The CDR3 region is CASSKISGGASGELFF. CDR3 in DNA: TGTGCCAGTAGTAAGATCAGCGGGGGGGCCTCCGGGGAGCTGTTTTTT.